This entry is about one T cell receptor (beta chain). Its recognized antigen is unknown. No base quality values were provided; no much bigger clone lies one nucleotide off. This sample was taken from a study of identical twins (dated by TCRdb to 2016 to 2018). About the study as a whole: To test whether fetal clonotypes persist, this study deep-sequenced TCR alpha and beta repertoires from monozygotic twins, from unrelated adults of various ages, and from cord blood. To rule out contamination, the twin experiments were replicated at different times with different library preparation protocols. What the work shows at the level of the full study, not this receptor alone: In monozygotic twins, recombination models systematically underestimated out-of-frame TCR alpha sharing, but the models matched the sharing seen between unrelated individuals. In beta out-of-frame sequences, excess twin sharing was weaker, because having fewer shared sequences lowered the signal-to-noise ratio. Out-of-frame TCR alpha sequences shared between twins showed an excess of low generation-probability sequences compared with coincidental sharing between unrelated individuals. Conclusions relied on cross-sectional statistical analysis, since the same donors could not be followed over many years. Fewer insertions were carried by abundant cord blood beta clonotypes, a similar but weaker trend appeared in young adult naive repertoires, and no such trend appeared in memory repertoires. Zero-insertion analyses could be partly confounded by invariant T cells such as MAIT and iNKT, though diverse VJ usage argued against such confounding for most clonotypes.

From its cysteine to its phenylalanine, the CDR3 spans 16 amino acids. Only the CDR3 part of the read is kept: 48 bases, read in frame from the first base. As encoded in the germline V gene (reference sequence), CDR1 is SEHNR while CDR2 is FQNEAQ. The germline V end is reduced by 6 bases and the J end by 5 bases; junction bases left unmatched: 14. Every donor was a healthy Caucasian. Three pairs of female monozygotic twins, all aged about 18 to 30 years, made up the twin cohort. Peripheral blood mononuclear cells were the source from which RNA for the TCR libraries was isolated. The library was built by means of 5' RACE. The sequencing machine was an Illumina HiSeq 2000. A universal primer binding site was added through template switching, and the final cDNA carried a unique molecular identifier so that TCR cDNA molecules could be counted accurately. Specific primers in the conserved constant-segment region were used to synthesize first-strand cDNA for TCR alpha and beta chains. Each cDNA library was double barcoded, with a SMART-Mk sample barcode plus Illumina barcodes, to control for contamination. TruSeq adapter sequences and Illumina sample barcodes were added in two successive PCR steps. The Illumina HiSeq platform was used with custom primers to sequence TCR alpha and beta cDNA libraries. The authors' pipeline ran thus. MiGEC processed the raw reads to extract unique molecular identifiers, while MiXCR was used to determine the CDR3 positions. Recombination models were inferred per individual with the repgenHMM and IGoR tools using an EM algorithm. The tcR package in R was used for shared clonotype analysis, with sharing normalized by the product of cloneset sizes. To study raw recombination without the effects of thymic and clonal selection, out-of-frame nonproductive sequences were analyzed. TCRdb ran its own pipeline on the public reads, namely fastp trimming at Q25 and MiXCR clone calling, and kept in-frame beta chains. Entries are consolidated by CDR3 protein sequence, retaining the most common genes and DNA. TCRdb, not the original authors, processed these V and J calls. Present in this sample are more than 600,000 distinct CDR3 sequences, over 15% of which were seen just once. Roughly 13% of the sample rests with the top ten.

The same data also contributed to another study, on T cells expressing NK-cell markers. As that second study puts it: Fewer than ten donors provided sorted CD3+CD56+NKG2C+, CD3+CD56+NKG2C- and CD3+CD56-NKG2C+ T-cell subsets, whose TCR beta-chain repertoires were profiled. Of the eight sequenced donors, seven were found to be HCMV-seropositive and one was found to be HCMV-seronegative. To restrict sorting to alphabetaTCR-expressing T cells, an anti-gammadeltaTCR antibody was added in several experiments. For 5 or 6 donors, the dominant CD3+CD56+NKG2C+ clonotypes were among the top 10 CD8+ clonotypes and accounted for 1.0-7.0% of CD8+ T cells. Those dominant clonotypes were again the most abundant among CD3+CD56-NKG2C+ cells in several donors, at roughly 28.3-60.1%. Whether the expanded NKG2C-expressing T cell clones were specific for HCMV antigens remained unclear. Randomly selected healthy volunteers, three men and five women, were used as the eight sequenced donors. To determine HCMV serostatus, a commercial ELISA kit was used to detect HCMV-specific IgG in serum. Bulk peripheral blood T-cell repertoires were additionally sequenced from unsorted PBMC for several donors. Reads were demultiplexed and grouped by UMI with MIGEC, and clonotypes were assembled and quantified with MiTCR. Only TCR cDNA sequences supported by at least two reads were kept to exclude erroneous sequences. The tcR package was used for downstream repertoire analysis, and clonotypes were matched across fractions by CDR3 nucleotide sequence plus V segment. VDJmatch was used to annotate antigen specificity against VDJdb, with one amino acid substitution allowed in CDR3.

This chain is built from TRBV7-9 and TRBJ2-5, and 8 junctional nucleotides match TRBD2. The TCR originated in a woman aged 18 to 35 in good health. The sample was PBMCs. The encoded CDR3 is CASRAVGGGFGETQYF. At the DNA level, the sequence is TGTGCCAGCAGAGCCGTCGGCGGGGGGTTCGGGGAGACCCAGTACTTC.